The 13 T cell receptor beta chains below come from one sample, sequenced in a study of blood T cell repertoires in COVID-19. TCRdb's copy holds only in-frame clones and misses some; the assay was immunoSEQ multiplex PCR. Among about 270,000 clones listed, about 91% were seen once. Sequencing input: PBMCs or T cells enriched from blood (not recorded which). The receptor source for this set is a woman between 35 and 50 years old with acute COVID-19.

A single count supports this clone. The chain carries TRBV27 and TRBJ2-2; D is perhaps TRBD1 (6 bases). The germline CDR1 and CDR2 sequences are MNHEY and SMNVEV (reference sequence). Trimming pared 2 bases from V and 6 bases from J, leaving 31 bases between. This CDR3 spans 21 amino acids. CDR3 DNA sequence: TGTGCCAGCAGTTTAGGCGGCAGGGGAATCCTCTCCGGCCCGGTCGCCGGGGAGCTGTTTTTT. This encodes CASSLGGRGILSGPVAGELFF.

The chain combines TRBV7-2 with TRBJ2-1, with 9 bases fitting TRBD1. Looked up from germline, CDR1 is SGHTA and CDR2 is FQGNSA. V lost 5 bases, J lost 10 bases, and 15 bases stayed unmatched. The CDR3 contains 16 residues. The CDR3: CASSPGGTGSFGEQFF. The CDR3 DNA reads TGTGCCAGCAGCCCAGGGGGGACAGGGTCCTTCGGGGAGCAGTTCTTC. Combining the CDR3 with reference TRBV7-2 and TRBJ2-1 gives the whole variable domain GAGVSQSPSNKVTEKGKDVELRCDPISGHTALYWYRQSLGQGLEFLIYFQGNSAPDKSGLPSDRFSAERTGGSVSTLTIQRTQQEDSAVYLCASSPGGTGSFGEQFFGPGTRLTVL.

This clone was recorded only once. The chain is built from TRBV9 and TRBJ2-2; 8 positions match TRBD1. Germline trimming cut 0 bases from V and 1 base from J; bases unmatched to any gene: 2. The CDR3 extends over 16 amino acids. In germline, CDR1 is SGDLS, CDR2 YYNGEE. The CDR3 region is CASSVEGTGNTGELFF. In DNA, the CDR3 is TGTGCCAGCAGCGTAGAGGGGACAGGGAACACCGGGGAGCTGTTTTTT.

The chain links TRBV19 to TRBJ2-1; TRBD1 agrees at 7 bases. CDR3 length equals 12 residues. With V trimmed by 9 bases and J by 3 bases, 2 bases remained unmatched. Germline-derived CDR1 and CDR2 are LNHDA and SQIVND (reference sequence). The CDR3 DNA is TGTGCCAGCTGGGACAGCTACAATGAGCAGTTCTTC. It codes for CASWDSYNEQFF.

The chain combines TRBV19 with TRBJ1-1, with D tentatively TRBD1 (5 bases). In germline, CDR1 is LNHDA, CDR2 SQIVND (reference sequence). V lost 0 bases and J 5 bases, leaving 10 bases between the germline ends. This CDR3 spans 14 amino acids. As DNA, the CDR3 is TGTGCCAGTAGTATAGACCAGGGAAGAACTGAAGCTTTCTTT. Its translation: CASSIDQGRTEAFF. Filled out from reference TRBV19 and TRBJ1-1, the complete variable domain reads DGGITQSPKYLFRKEGQNVTLSCEQNLNHDAMYWYRQDPGQGLRLIYYSQIVNDFQKGDIAEGYSVSREKKESFPLTVTSAQKNPTAFYLCASSIDQGRTEAFFGQGTRLTVV.

This chain links TRBV4-1 with TRBJ2-6, with 9 bases aligning to TRBD1. The junction had 4 bases not matched to a gene; V was cut back by 1 base and J by 9 bases. Germline CDR1 MGHRA, CDR2 YSYEKL. The CDR3 contains 15 residues. CDR3 DNA sequence: TGCGCCAGCAGCCAAGTGACAGGGGGTGTCAACGTCCTGACTTTC. This encodes CASSQVTGGVNVLTF.

V usage is TRBV18 and J usage is TRBJ1-3; 7 bases match TRBD1. Germline V lookup: CDR1 KGHSH, CDR2 LQKENI. V lost 5 bases and J lost 8; bases outside the gene matches: 6. The CDR3 covers 13 residues. CDR3 loop: CASSTNRGDTIYF. The CDR3, as DNA: TGTGCCAGCTCAACGAACAGGGGAGACACCATATATTTT.

The chain recombines TRBV19 with TRBJ1-6; 7 nucleotides line up with TRBD1. The V gene's germline CDR1 is LNHDA and CDR2 SQIVND (reference sequence). After removal of 4 bases from V and 2 bases from J, the junction contained 5 bases not matched to a gene. The CDR3 is made up of 16 amino acids. Here the CDR3 DNA reads TGTGCCAGTAGTAAGGGGACAGCCGCCTATAATTCACCCCTCCACTTT. Translated: CASSKGTAAYNSPLHF.

V usage is TRBV30 and J usage is TRBJ1-4; TRBD1 aligns across 9 bases. The CDR3 is made up of 15 amino acids. V shed 3 bases and J 7 bases; nucleotides not matched to a gene: 9. Looked up from germline, CDR1 is GTSNPN and CDR2 is SVGIG (reference sequence). CDR3 sequence (DNA): TGTGCCTGGAGAGAGATGGACAGGGGACCTGAAAAACTGTTTTTT. Residues: CAWREMDRGPEKLFF.

This clone was picked up a small number of times. Other nucleotide sequences in the sample specify the same CDR3. The chain is built from TRBV24-1 and TRBJ1-2; D not certain. The CDR3 covers 12 residues. V lost 2 bases and J 4 bases, leaving 4 bases between the germline ends. The germline gives CDR1 KGHDR, CDR2 SFDVKD. The CDR3 nucleotides are TGTGCCACCAGTGATTCAGGCTATGGCTACACCTTC. Its protein is CATSDSGYGYTF.

The V gene is TRBV3-1 (or the pseudogene TRBV3-2), the J gene TRBJ1-4, with D uncertain. The CDR3 loop spans 14 amino acids. Trimming took 6 bases from V and 3 from J, leaving 11 bases between them. Germline loops: CDR1 LGHDT, CDR2 YNNKEL (reference sequence). CDR3 loop: CASSPVSSNEKLFF. Here the CDR3 DNA reads TGTGCCAGCAGTCCAGTTAGCTCTAATGAAAAACTGTTTTTT.

The rearrangement joins TRBV5-1 to TRBJ2-2; TRBD1 matches 8 bases. V shed 4 bases, J shed 4 bases, and the junction held 9 bases outside the gene matches. The germline V gene encodes CDR1 SGHRS and CDR2 YFSETQ. The length of the CDR3 is 16 residues. The CDR3 nucleotides are TGCGCCAGCAGCCCTAACAACAGGGGGAGCACCGGGGAGCTGTTTTTT. Residues: CASSPNNRGSTGELFF.

The chain employs TRBV18 and TRBJ2-7; TRBD2 might be the D (6 bases). Germline lookup yields CDR1 KGHSH and CDR2 LQKENI. This CDR3 spans 13 amino acids. V lost 5 bases and J 1 base, leaving 9 bases between the germline ends. The CDR3 sequence: CASSWRESYEQYF. The CDR3 DNA follows: TGTGCCAGCTCATGGCGGGAATCCTACGAGCAGTACTTC.